This TCR beta chain was captured by sequencing in a study of T-cell memory formation after mild COVID-19. TCRdb reanalysed the 5' RACE reads using MiXCR and keeps one entry per CDR3 protein. The sample comprises over 60,000 distinct CDR3 sequences, about a sixth of which are singletons, and 30% to 35% rests with the top ten. Study findings and constraints: Contracting CD4+ clones lay largely in CM and EM, with CD8+ ones residing in EMRA.

The CDR3 has 16 residues. Trimming shortened V by 7 bases and J by 0 bases, and 15 bases separated the two germline ends. CDR1 is KGHDR, CDR2 SFDVKD, per germline. About this clonotype itself: Its antigen remains unknown.

The sequenced material came from PBMCs or a T cell subset sorted from them (not recorded which). The J gene is TRBJ2-1, the V gene TRBV24-1; D perhaps matches TRBD1 (5 bases). This receptor was identified in an adult woman who had mild COVID-19 (a few samples of this study predate the infection). Cell type and time point are not known. CDR3 nucleotides: TGTGCCACCAGCGCCGAAAGGGGCTACTCCTACAATGAGCAGTTCTTC. This translates into CATSAERGYSYNEQFF.